Each of the 18 T cell receptor beta chains below was sequenced from the same sample in a study of T cell responses to AZD1222 COVID-19 vaccine. The repertoire was sequenced with immunoSEQ multiplex PCR; TCRdb's copy has only in-frame clones and lacks some. This sample yields 150,000 or so clones, of which 91% are seen a single time; less than 1.5% belongs to the top ten. The sequencing here drew on peripheral blood, taken 28 days after the second AZD1222 dose. The receptors come from an adult who received the AZD1222 COVID-19 vaccine.

The chain links TRBV7-2 to TRBJ1-1, with 8 bases identical to TRBD1. The trim removed 1 base at V and 1 base at J, leaving 2 bases unmatched. CDR3 size: 15 residues. In germline, CDR1 is SGHTA, CDR2 FQGNSA. The CDR3 DNA is TGTGCCAGCAGCTTAGAAGGACAGGGGAACACTGAAGCTTTCTTT. Translating it yields CASSLEGQGNTEAFF.

The V call is TRBV4-2, the J call TRBJ2-3; D is unresolved. Germline assignment: CDR1 LGHNA and CDR2 YNFKEQ. V gave up 8 bases and J gave up 1 base, with 13 bases separating them. The CDR3 has 14 amino acids. DNA for the CDR3: TGTGCCAGCCCCGGCGGCGGAGGCACAGATACGCAGTATTTT. Its protein is CASPGGGGTDTQYF.

This chain joins TRBV28 and TRBJ2-1; 11 nucleotides align to TRBD2. The ends lost 5 bases at V and 9 bases at J; junction bases unmatched: 9. The CDR3 has 15 amino acids. CDR1 and CDR2 (germline): MDHEN, SYDVKM. The CDR3 DNA reads as TGTGCCAGCAGTCCCCGACTAGCGGGACGAGGTGAGCAGTTCTTC. Protein product: CASSPRLAGRGEQFF.

The chain has TRBV6-6 and TRBJ2-7; weak D call: TRBD2 (5 bases). The germline V gene has CDR1 MNHNY and CDR2 SVGAGI (reference sequence). CDR3 length: 15 residues. V was cut by 2 bases and J by 2 bases, with 13 bases left in between. CDR3 region: CASSYDPEAAYEQYF. In DNA form, the CDR3 reads TGTGCCAGCAGTTACGATCCGGAGGCCGCCTACGAGCAGTACTTC.

The gene calls are TRBV5-4 and TRBJ2-1; 7 nucleotides match TRBD1. The CDR3 sequence is 15 residues long. Germline CDR1 SGHNT, CDR2 YYREEE (reference sequence). With V trimmed by 4 bases and J by 4 bases, 8 bases remained unmatched. The CDR3 bases are TGTGCCAGCAGCCTGGGACAGCCTGAGTACAATGAGCAGTTCTTC. Its protein is CASSLGQPEYNEQFF. Full variable domain (missing parts from reference TRBV5-4 and TRBJ2-1): ETGVTQSPTHLIKTRGQQVTLRCSSQSGHNTVSWYQQALGQGPQFIFQYYREEENGRGNFPPRFSGLQFPNYSSELNVNALELDDSALYLCASSLGQPEYNEQFFGPGTRLTVL.

V is TRBV10-2 and J is TRBJ2-7, with 8 bases matching TRBD2. CDR1 and CDR2 from the germline V gene are WSHSY and SAAADI. The CDR3 has 14 amino acids. Losses at the gene ends were 8 bases for V and 1 base for J; bases not matched to a gene: 7. The CDR3 DNA sequence: TGCGCCAGCGTAATAAGCGGGAGTTCCTACGAGCAGTACTTC. Translation: CASVISGSSYEQYF.

The gene calls are TRBV14 and TRBJ2-1; TRBD2 matches 7 bases. The germline gives CDR1 SGHDN, CDR2 FVKESK. J was trimmed by 3 bases and V by 1 base; bases with no gene match: 6. The CDR3 has 16 amino acids. The CDR3 protein is CASSQVRGRDYNEQFF. CDR3 nucleotide sequence: TGTGCCAGCAGCCAAGTTAGAGGGAGGGACTACAATGAGCAGTTCTTC.

The chain recombines TRBV10-1 with TRBJ2-5; D call uncertain. Trimming took 0 bases from V and 1 from J, leaving 6 bases between them. This CDR3 has 14 amino acids. The V gene's germline CDR1 is WNHNN and CDR2 SYGVQD (reference sequence). Here the CDR3 reads CASSESFSQETQYF. In DNA form, the CDR3 reads TGCGCCAGCAGTGAGTCCTTCAGCCAAGAGACCCAGTACTTC.

The chain uses TRBV2 and TRBJ2-5; the match to TRBD2 covers 9 bases. The V and J ends lost 1 base and 1 base, in that order; junction bases with no gene match: 1. Germline V gene data show CDR1 as SNHLY and CDR2 as FYNNEI. The CDR3 sequence is 15 residues long. The DNA of the CDR3 is TGTGCCAGCAGTGAAGTGGGACTAGCCCAAGAGACCCAGTACTTC. Translating it yields CASSEVGLAQETQYF.

The chain carries TRBV28 and TRBJ2-7; 11 nucleotides agree with TRBD2. The CDR3 contains 15 residues. CDR1 is MDHEN and CDR2 is SYDVKM in the germline V gene. After removal of 4 bases from V and 7 bases from J, the junction contained 9 bases not matched to a gene. In DNA, the CDR3 is TGTGCCAGCAGTTCCAGACTAGCGGGATTCCCGGAGCAGTACTTC. The encoded protein is CASSSRLAGFPEQYF.

The chain combines TRBV5-1 with TRBJ2-2; 9 bases line up with TRBD1. The J segment lost 2 bases and the V segment lost 5 bases, leaving 4 bases of the junction unmatched. CDR1 and CDR2 from the germline V gene are SGHRS and YFSETQ. This CDR3 is 15 amino acids long. Here the CDR3 reads CASRPTGGNTGELFF. DNA of the CDR3: TGCGCCAGCAGGCCAACAGGGGGCAACACCGGGGAGCTGTTTTTT.

The chain recombines TRBV4-1 with TRBJ1-5; D unresolved. V shed 1 base and J shed 6 bases, with 7 bases lying between them. Germline assignment: CDR1 MGHRA and CDR2 YSYEKL. The CDR3 covers 13 residues. DNA for the CDR3: TGCGCCAGCAGCCAAGTCGGAATTCAGCCCCAGCATTTT. Its translation: CASSQVGIQPQHF.

This chain links TRBV5-5 with TRBJ2-7; the D is unclear. The germline V and J ends were trimmed by 3 bases and 4 bases, with 17 bases remaining between them. This CDR3 comprises 15 residues. Germline V gene lookup returns CDR1 SGHKS and CDR2 YYEKEE (reference sequence). Here the CDR3 reads CASSSSSGSTYEQYF. CDR3 DNA sequence: TGTGCCAGCAGCTCGTCTTCCGGGTCAACATACGAGCAGTACTTC.

The V gene is TRBV3-1 (or the pseudogene TRBV3-2), the J gene TRBJ2-3, with D hard to call. Looked up from germline, CDR1 is LGHDT and CDR2 is YNNKEL (reference sequence). CDR3 length: 11 amino acids. V was trimmed by 4 bases and J by 6 bases, leaving 5 bases between them. CDR3 sequence (DNA): TGTGCCAGCAGCCGGAGTGATACGCAGTATTTT. Protein sequence: CASSRSDTQYF.

This chain connects TRBV2 to TRBJ2-3; D unresolved. Trimming took off 2 bases at V and 4 bases at J, with 7 bases between the two ends. The CDR3 loop spans 13 amino acids. Germline-derived CDR1 and CDR2 are SNHLY and FYNNEI. DNA of the CDR3: TGTGCCAGCAGTGAAAATCGGGCAGATACGCAGTATTTT. This translates into CASSENRADTQYF.

J is TRBJ2-7 and V is TRBV27; no definite D call. The CDR3 runs 14 residues. V was shortened by 4 bases and J by 0 bases, with 10 bases between the two germline ends. Germline V lookup: CDR1 MNHEY, CDR2 SMNVEV (reference sequence). The CDR3 region is CASSWSGASYEQYF. CDR3 in DNA: TGTGCCAGCAGTTGGTCGGGCGCCTCCTACGAGCAGTACTTC.

This clone is a singleton in its sample. This chain links TRBV5-6 with TRBJ1-3; tentatively, D is TRBD1 (6 bases). Trimming stripped 4 bases from V and 2 bases from J, with 10 bases between. Germline V lookup: CDR1 SGHDT, CDR2 YYEEEE. The CDR3 has 14 amino acids. CDR3 DNA sequence: TGTGCCAGCAGCCCCCCAGGGGCTGGAAACACCATATATTTT. Encoded protein: CASSPPGAGNTIYF.

The rearrangement joins TRBV18 to TRBJ2-3; TRBD1 is a possible D gene (6 bases). V dropped 4 bases and J dropped 1 base, with 15 bases sitting between them. The germline V gene encodes CDR1 KGHSH and CDR2 LQKENI. The CDR3 contains 16 residues. CDR3 protein: CASSRDTRSGTDTQYF. The CDR3 bases are TGTGCCAGCTCACGGGACACGAGGTCGGGCACAGATACGCAGTATTTT.